Following are 2 T cell receptor beta chains from one sample sequenced in a study of regulatory T cells in long-lasting Graves disease. Arm-PCR with iRepertoire HTBI primers amplified the CDR3 regions for these TCR beta libraries. TCRdb re-called the multiplex PCR reads with MiXCR, one entry per CDR3 protein. Of some 330,000 distinct CDR3 sequences listed, approximately 12% are singletons. Time point given: newly diagnosed GD, antithyroid drugs for less than 3 months. From PBMCs, RNA was extracted and then used to make the TCR library. This sample also appeared in a second study, on T cells in Graves' hyperthyroidism and ophthalmopathy.

The material was peripheral blood mononuclear cells (PBMCs), obtained at new diagnosis, from a patient treated with antithyroid drugs. Every receptor here comes from a woman aged 18-29 years with Graves disease.

This clonotype was recorded at least ten times. The V call is TRBV11-2, the J call TRBJ2-7; D remains ambiguous. V was clipped by 1 base and J by 0 bases, with 13 bases between them. Germline V gene data show CDR1 as SGHAT and CDR2 as FQNNGV. This CDR3 contains 16 residues. Here the CDR3 reads CASSLAPTLSSYEQYF. The CDR3 DNA follows: TGTGCCAGCAGCTTAGCGCCGACTCTAAGCTCCTACGAGCAGTACTTC.

The table lists this clonotype with many counts. The V gene is TRBV28, the J gene TRBJ1-1; D uncertain. This CDR3 spans 13 amino acids. Deletions cut 5 bases from V and 5 bases from J, with 12 bases between. From germline, CDR1 is MDHEN and CDR2 SYDVKM. DNA of the CDR3: TGTGCCAGCAGTCTCCCCTTAGTGACTGAAGCTTTCTTT. Encoded protein: CASSLPLVTEAFF.